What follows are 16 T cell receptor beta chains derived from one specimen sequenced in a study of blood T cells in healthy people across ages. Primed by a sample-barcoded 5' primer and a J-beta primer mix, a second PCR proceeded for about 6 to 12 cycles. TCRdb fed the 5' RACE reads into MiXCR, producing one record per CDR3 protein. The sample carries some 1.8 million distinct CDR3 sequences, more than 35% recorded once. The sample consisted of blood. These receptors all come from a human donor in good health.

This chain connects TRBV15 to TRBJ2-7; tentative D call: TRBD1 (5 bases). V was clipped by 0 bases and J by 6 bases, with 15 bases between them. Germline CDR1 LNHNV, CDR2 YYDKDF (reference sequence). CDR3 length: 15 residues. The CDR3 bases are TGTGCCACCAGCAGAGATAGGGGCACAACGAGCGAGCAGTACTTC. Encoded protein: CATSRDRGTTSEQYF.

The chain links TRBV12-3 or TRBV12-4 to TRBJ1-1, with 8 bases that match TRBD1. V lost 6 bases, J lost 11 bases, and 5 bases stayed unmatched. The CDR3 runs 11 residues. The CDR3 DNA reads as TGTGCCAGCAGGCGACAGGGGAAGGCTTTCTTT. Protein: CASRRQGKAFF.

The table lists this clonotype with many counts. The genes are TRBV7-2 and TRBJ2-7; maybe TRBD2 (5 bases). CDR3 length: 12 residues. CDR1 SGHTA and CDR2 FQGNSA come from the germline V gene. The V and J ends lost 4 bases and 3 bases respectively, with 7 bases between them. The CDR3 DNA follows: TGTGCCAGCAGCTCACTAGTCTACGAGCAGTACTTC. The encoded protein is CASSSLVYEQYF.

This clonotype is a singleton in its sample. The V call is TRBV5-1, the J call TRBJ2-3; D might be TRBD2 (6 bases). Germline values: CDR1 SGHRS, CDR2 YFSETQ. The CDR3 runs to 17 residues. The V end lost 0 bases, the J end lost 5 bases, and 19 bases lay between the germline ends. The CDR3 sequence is CASSLAGDPLLRDTQYF. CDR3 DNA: TGCGCCAGCAGCTTGGCGGGGGACCCCCTTCTGCGAGATACGCAGTATTTT. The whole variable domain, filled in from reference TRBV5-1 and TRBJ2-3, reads KAGVTQTPRYLIKTRGQQVTLSCSPISGHRSVSWYQQTPGQGLQFLFEYFSETQRNKGNFPGRFSGRQFSNSRSEMNVSTLELGDSALYLCASSLAGDPLLRDTQYFGPGTRLTVL.

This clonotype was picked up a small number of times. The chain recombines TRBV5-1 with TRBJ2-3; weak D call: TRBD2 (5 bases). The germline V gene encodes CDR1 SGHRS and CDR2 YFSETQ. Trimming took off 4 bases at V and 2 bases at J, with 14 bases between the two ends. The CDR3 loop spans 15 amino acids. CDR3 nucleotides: TGCGCCAGCAGCCCGCAGCGGCGCCCCACAGATACGCAGTATTTT. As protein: CASSPQRRPTDTQYF.

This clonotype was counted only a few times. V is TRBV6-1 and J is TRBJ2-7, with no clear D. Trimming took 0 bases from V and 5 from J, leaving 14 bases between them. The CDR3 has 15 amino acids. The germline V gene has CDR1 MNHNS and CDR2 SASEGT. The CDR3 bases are TGTGCCAGCAGTGAAGCGCTGGGTAGCTGGCACGAGCAGTACTTC. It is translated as CASSEALGSWHEQYF.

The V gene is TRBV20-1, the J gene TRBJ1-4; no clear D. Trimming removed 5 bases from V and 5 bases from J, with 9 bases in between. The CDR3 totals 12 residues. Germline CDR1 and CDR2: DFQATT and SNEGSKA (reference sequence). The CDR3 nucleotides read TGCAGTGCTGCCGCGTACAATGAAAAACTGTTTTTT. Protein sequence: CSAAAYNEKLFF.

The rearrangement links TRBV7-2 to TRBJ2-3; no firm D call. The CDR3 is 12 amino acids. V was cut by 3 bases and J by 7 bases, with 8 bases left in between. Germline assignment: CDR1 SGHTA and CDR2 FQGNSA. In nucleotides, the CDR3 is TGTGCCAGCAGCTTCCTCGCAAATACGCAGTATTTT. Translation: CASSFLANTQYF.

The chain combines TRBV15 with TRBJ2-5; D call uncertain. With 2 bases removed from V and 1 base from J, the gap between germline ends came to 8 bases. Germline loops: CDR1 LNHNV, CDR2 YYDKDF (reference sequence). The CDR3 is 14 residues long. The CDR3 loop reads CATSRSLIQETQYF. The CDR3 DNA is TGTGCCACCAGCAGAAGCCTTATCCAAGAGACCCAGTACTTC.

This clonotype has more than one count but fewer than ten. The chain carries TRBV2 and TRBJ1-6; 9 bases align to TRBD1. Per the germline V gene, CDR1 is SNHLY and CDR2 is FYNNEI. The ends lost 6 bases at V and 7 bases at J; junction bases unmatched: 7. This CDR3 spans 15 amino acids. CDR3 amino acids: CASRRTGVQNSPLHF. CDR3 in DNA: TGTGCCAGCAGGAGGACAGGGGTACAGAATTCACCCCTCCACTTT.

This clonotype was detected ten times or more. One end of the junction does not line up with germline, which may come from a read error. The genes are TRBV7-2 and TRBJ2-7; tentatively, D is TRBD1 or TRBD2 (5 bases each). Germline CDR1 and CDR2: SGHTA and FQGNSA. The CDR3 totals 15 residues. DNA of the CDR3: TGCGCCAGCAGCTTGGATGGGGGATCCTCCTACGAGCAGTACTTC. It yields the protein CASSLDGGSSYEQYF.

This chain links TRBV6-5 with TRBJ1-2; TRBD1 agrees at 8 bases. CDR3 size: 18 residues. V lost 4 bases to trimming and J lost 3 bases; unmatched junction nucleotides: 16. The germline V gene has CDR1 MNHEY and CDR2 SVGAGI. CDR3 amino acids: CASSCLRDRRGFHYGYTF. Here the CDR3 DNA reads TGTGCCAGCAGTTGCCTTAGGGACAGGCGGGGGTTTCACTATGGCTACACCTTC.

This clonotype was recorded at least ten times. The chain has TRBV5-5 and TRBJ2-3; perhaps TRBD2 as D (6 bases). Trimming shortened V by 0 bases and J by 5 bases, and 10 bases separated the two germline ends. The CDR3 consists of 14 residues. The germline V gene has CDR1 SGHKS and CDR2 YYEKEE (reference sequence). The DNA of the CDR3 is TGTGCCAGCAGCTTGGTGGGGGGTCAAGATACGCAGTATTTT. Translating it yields CASSLVGGQDTQYF.

Here the CDR3 reads CASRTTGGSYEQYF. Written as DNA, the CDR3 is TGTGCCAGCAGGACGACAGGGGGGTCCTACGAGCAGTACTTC. The chain carries TRBV12-3 or TRBV12-4 and TRBJ2-7, with 9 bases identical to TRBD1. The V gene end was trimmed by 6 bases and the J gene end by 1 base; junction bases not matched to a gene: 4. CDR3 size: 14 residues.

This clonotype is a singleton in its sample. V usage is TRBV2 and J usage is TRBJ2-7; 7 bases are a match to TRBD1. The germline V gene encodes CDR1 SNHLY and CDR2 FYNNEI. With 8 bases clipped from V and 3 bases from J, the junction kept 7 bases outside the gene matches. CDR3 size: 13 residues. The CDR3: CASRWDRVYEQYF. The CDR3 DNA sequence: TGTGCCAGCCGGTGGGACAGAGTCTACGAGCAGTACTTC.

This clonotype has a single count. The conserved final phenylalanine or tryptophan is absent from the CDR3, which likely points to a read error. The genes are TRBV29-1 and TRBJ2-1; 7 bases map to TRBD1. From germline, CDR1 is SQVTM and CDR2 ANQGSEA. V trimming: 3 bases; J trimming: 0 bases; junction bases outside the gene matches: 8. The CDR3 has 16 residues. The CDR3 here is CSVDDGTASSYNEQFC. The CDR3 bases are TGCAGCGTTGATGATGGGACAGCGAGCTCCTACAATGAGCAGTTCTGC.